Reported below is one TCR beta chain. The antigen is undetermined. The CDR3 has 11 amino acids. Germline V gene lookup returns CDR1 KGHDR and CDR2 SFDVKD. Trimming pared 4 bases from V and 11 bases from J, leaving 10 bases between. This sample is drawn from a study of early T cells in non-severe SARS-CoV-2 infection. At the level of the study: Bulk RNA taken from unsorted whole blood was sequenced, leaving chains unpaired.

Study-level results: The study's VDJdb matching favored anti-spike CD8 responses and missed private and CD4 specificities.

The TCR library protocol attached unique molecular identifiers to the individual cDNA molecules. TCRdb used MiXCR to reprocess the 5' RACE reads, holding one entry per CDR3 protein. The table lists approximately 77,000 distinct CDR3 sequences, more than 10% of them singletons. Sequences were derived from whole blood, sampled at baseline. The chain is built from TRBV24-1 and TRBJ1-1; no clear D gene. This clonotype originated in an adult who was a healthcare worker with PCR-confirmed SARS-CoV-2 infection or an uninfected control (not recorded which). The donor label of this sample is uncertain. The CDR3 sequence: CATSDGLVAFF. The CDR3 nucleotides read TGTGCCACCAGTGACGGGTTAGTGGCTTTCTTT.